Below, one T cell receptor beta chain is given with its context. What it binds is not known. Clones were read by immunoSEQ multiplex PCR, and TCRdb kept only the in-frame ones, dropping some. The data show about 2.4 million clones, 93% seen once. The data derive from a study of shared clonotypes between healthy human individuals. Whole-study findings and limits: Relative to memory subsets, naive subsets generally showed larger estimated richness.

Looked up from germline, CDR1 is MDHEN and CDR2 is SYDVKM. The CDR3 sequence is 12 residues long. Between the trimmed V and J ends, which lost 6 bases and 7 bases, there was a span of 13 bases. The source is a man aged 18 to 30 in good health. Some clones in this sample may be carry-over from other donors' samples. The chain uses TRBV28 and TRBJ2-7, with D possibly matching TRBD2 (5 bases). Sequenced material: naive CD4+ T cells from PBMCs. As to subset: CD45RA+ positively selected. CDR3 sequence: CASRWELGEQYF. As DNA, the CDR3 is TGTGCCAGCAGATGGGAGCTGGGGGAGCAGTACTTC.